Listed below are T cell receptor beta chains from one sample, sequenced in a study of blood T cell repertoires in COVID-19. Clones were sequenced by immunoSEQ multiplex PCR, and TCRdb holds only the in-frame ones, with some missing. The sample consists of roughly 52,000 clones, approximately 89% of them appearing once. The material sequenced was peripheral blood. The receptors were sampled from a woman of 80 years or more with acute or convalescent COVID-19. The CDR3 runs from the conserved cysteine through the conserved F or W. Each record gives: J gene, D gene, V gene, CDR3 DNA, CDR3 protein. A D gene is named only where the DNA matches it firmly.

TRBJ1-2,-,TRBV19,TGTGCCAGTAGCCGATCGACAGGATTTAGGTATGGCTACACCTTC,CASSRSTGFRYGYTF
TRBJ1-3,-,TRBV6-1,TGTGCCAGCAGTGAAGAGGGAGGGGGGACTCTTTCCGTCTCTGGAAACACCATATATTTT,CASSEEGGGTLSVSGNTIYF
TRBJ1-6,-,TRBV5-4,TGTGCCAGCAGCTTGGTGTCTGGGGGGTCACCCCTCCACTTT,CASSLVSGGSPLHF
TRBJ1-4,TRBD1,TRBV11-1,TGTGCCAGCAGCAAGACAGGGAGGCCTAATGAAAAACTGTTTTTT,CASSKTGRPNEKLFF
TRBJ2-1,-,TRBV5-1,TGCGCCAGCAGCTTGTTGTCGGGGAATGAGCAGTTCTTC,CASSLLSGNEQFF
TRBJ1-5,TRBD1,TRBV3-1/TRBV3-2,TGTGCCAGCAGCCCACAGGGGGCGCAGGAGCAGCCCCAGCATTTT,CASSPQGAQEQPQHF
TRBJ2-3,TRBD2,TRBV2,TGTGCCAGCAGCCAGGAGCGGGGTACGCAGTATTTT,CASSQERGTQYF
TRBJ2-2,TRBD2,TRBV18,TGTGCCAGCTCACTTCGAGGGGGGACTAGCGCCGGGGAGCTGTTTTTT,CASSLRGGTSAGELFF
TRBJ1-1,-,TRBV28,TGTGCCAGCAGTTTAGAGGGAGGACCGACCACTGAAGCTTTCTTT,CASSLEGGPTTEAFF
TRBJ2-6,TRBD1,TRBV28,TGTGCCAGCAGTTTAAGGACAGGGGGAAGGGCTGGGGCCAACGTCCTGACTTTC,CASSLRTGGRAGANVLTF